The clone carrying this TCR beta chain was counted a single time. The sample belongs to a study of control samples from healthy donors and cancer patients. Germline CDR1 is LNHDA and CDR2 is SQIVND (reference sequence). The CDR3 covers 17 residues. Deletions cut 3 bases from V and 1 base from J, with 18 bases between. Some clones are missing from TCRdb's copy, which holds only in-frame ones; the method was immunoSEQ multiplex PCR. The data contain just under 60,000 clones, roughly 90% of them singletons. The chain joins TRBV19 to TRBJ1-1; D is ambiguous. The sequence was obtained from a man between 35 and 55 years old with colorectal cancer. Source material: PBMCs. CDR3 coding DNA: TGTGCCAGTAGTATGGCTGGCACTAGGGCGTGGAACACTGAAGCTTTCTTT. This sequence encodes CASSMAGTRAWNTEAFF.